One and the same sample provided the 13 T cell receptor beta chains below, sequenced in a study of CD8+ T cells in alopecia areata. RNA extraction and reverse transcription yielded cDNA as sequencing template. Some clones are missing from TCRdb's copy, which holds only in-frame ones; the method was immunoSEQ multiplex PCR. Among about 190,000 clones, over 50% were seen once, and the ten largest hold roughly 15%. Material: CD4+ T cells sorted from blood, obtained at week 0. These receptor sequences come from a human donor with alopecia areata.

This clone was counted at least ten times. This chain links TRBV5-1 with TRBJ1-2; 7 bases map to TRBD1. Germline CDR1 and CDR2: SGHRS and YFSETQ. V was pared by 6 bases and J by 7 bases, with 24 bases of the junction left unmatched. This CDR3 is 18 amino acids long. The CDR3 here is CASNPGFDRVAESSGYTF. CDR3 in DNA: TGCGCCAGCAACCCAGGATTCGACAGGGTGGCCGAGAGCTCTGGCTACACCTTC.

The chain has TRBV29-1 and TRBJ1-2; 7 bases align to TRBD1. This CDR3 is 12 amino acids long. The V segment lost 4 bases and the J segment 6 bases; nucleotides outside the gene matches: 5. Germline CDR1 and CDR2: SQVTM and ANQGSEA. The CDR3 loop reads CSVGRGRDGYTF. The CDR3 coding sequence is TGCAGCGTTGGCAGGGGGAGGGATGGCTACACCTTC.

In this sample, this clone turned up a few times. This chain uses TRBV18 with TRBJ2-7; D unresolved. This CDR3 is built from 15 residues. From germline, CDR1 is KGHSH and CDR2 LQKENI. Trimming took 2 bases from V and 4 from J, leaving 15 bases between them. CDR3 residues: CASSPTDPIRYEQYF. For the CDR3, the DNA is TGTGCCAGCTCACCAACAGATCCTATTCGGTACGAGCAGTACTTC.

The table lists this clone with a few counts. The chain links TRBV7-2 to TRBJ2-3; D might be TRBD2 (6 bases). V lost 1 base to trimming and J lost 2 bases, with 10 bases between them. Germline lookup yields CDR1 SGHTA and CDR2 FQGNSA. The CDR3 loop spans 15 amino acids. The CDR3 DNA is TGTGCCAGCAGCTTAGTTAGCGGTGCCACAGATACGCAGTATTTT. Encoded protein: CASSLVSGATDTQYF. The variable domain in full, with the rest retrieved from reference TRBV7-2 and TRBJ2-3, is GAGVSQSPSNKVTEKGKDVELRCDPISGHTALYWYRQSLGQGLEFLIYFQGNSAPDKSGLPSDRFSAERTGGSVSTLTIQRTQQEDSAVYLCASSLVSGATDTQYFGPGTRLTVL.

A few counts support this clone. The chain links TRBV6-6 to TRBJ2-6, with D possibly TRBD2 on 5 matching bases. The CDR3 spans 15 residues. V was cut by 2 bases and J by 1 base, with 6 bases left in between. Germline CDR1 and CDR2: MNHNY and SVGAGI (reference sequence). The CDR3 DNA follows: TGTGCCAGCAGTTACGGCGGGTCTGGGGCCAACGTCCTGACTTTC. Its protein is CASSYGGSGANVLTF.

This clone has just a few counts. The rearrangement uses TRBV30 and TRBJ1-1, with unresolved D. The CDR3 is made up of 13 amino acids. Trimming took 2 bases from V and 0 from J, leaving 7 bases between them. Germline V gives CDR1 GTSNPN, CDR2 SVGIG (reference sequence). This chain's CDR3 is CAWSPGLNTEAFF. The CDR3 nucleotides read TGTGCCTGGAGTCCCGGACTGAACACTGAAGCTTTCTTT.

The J gene is TRBJ2-5, the V gene TRBV29-1; 10 positions agree with TRBD2. Germline V gene lookup returns CDR1 SQVTM and CDR2 ANQGSEA. The CDR3 covers 14 residues. V trimming: 7 bases; J trimming: 2 bases; junction bases outside the gene matches: 7. The CDR3 reads CSANSGGSQETQYF. CDR3 bases: TGCAGCGCGAATAGCGGGGGGTCTCAAGAGACCCAGTACTTC. Drawing the rest from reference TRBV29-1 and TRBJ2-5, the complete variable domain is SAVISQKPSRDICQRGTSLTIQCQVDSQVTMMFWYRQQPGQSLTLIATANQGSEATYESGFVIDKFPISRPNLTFSTLTVSNMSPEDSSIYLCSANSGGSQETQYFGPGTRLLVL.

J is TRBJ2-5 and V is TRBV29-1; 10 bases are a match to TRBD2. Germline V gene data show CDR1 as SQVTM and CDR2 as ANQGSEA. With V trimmed by 4 bases and J by 4 bases, 3 bases remained unmatched. This CDR3 is built from 13 residues. The CDR3 region is CSVGSGGGETQYF. In DNA form, the CDR3 reads TGCAGCGTTGGGAGCGGGGGGGGAGAGACCCAGTACTTC.

V gene TRBV2 combines with J gene TRBJ2-3, with a weak D call TRBD2 (5 bases). Germline V gives CDR1 SNHLY, CDR2 FYNNEI. The CDR3 totals 13 residues. Trimming left V 6 bases short and J 0 bases short, with 7 bases between. The DNA of the CDR3 is TGTGCCAGCAGCGACTATAGCACAGATACGCAGTATTTT. Its protein is CASSDYSTDTQYF.

This clone was observed a handful of times. The J gene is TRBJ2-7, the V gene TRBV30; TRBD2 aligns across 14 bases. CDR1 is GTSNPN, CDR2 SVGIG, per germline (reference sequence). The trim removed 1 base at V and 12 bases at J, leaving 11 bases unmatched. The CDR3 runs to 15 residues. The CDR3 here is CAWSGKGLAGVGRYF. The CDR3, as DNA: TGTGCCTGGAGTGGCAAGGGACTAGCGGGGGTGGGGAGGTACTTC. The complete variable domain, with remaining parts taken from reference TRBV30 and TRBJ2-7, reads SQTIHQWPATLVQPVGSPLSLECTVEGTSNPNLYWYRQAAGRGLQLLFYSVGIGQISSEVPQNLSASRPQDRQFILSSKKLLLSDSGFYLCAWSGKGLAGVGRYFGPGTRLTVT.

This clone has more than one count but fewer than ten. V usage is TRBV12-5 and J usage is TRBJ1-5; D uncertain. Trimming pared 1 base from V and 6 bases from J, leaving 7 bases between. This CDR3 is built from 13 residues. The germline V gene has CDR1 LGHNT and CDR2 FRNRAP. The CDR3 DNA follows: TGTGCTAGTGGTTTGGGGGAGAGTCAGCCCCAGCATTTT. Translation: CASGLGESQPQHF. The entire variable domain, with the rest obtained from reference TRBV12-5 and TRBJ1-5, is as follows: DARVTQTPRHKVTEMGQEVTMRCQPILGHNTVFWYRQTMMQGLELLAYFRNRAPLDDSGMPKDRFSAEMPDATLATLKIQPSEPRDSAVYFCASGLGESQPQHFGDGTRLSIL.

The CDR3 region is CASSLLGQGDYGYTF. As DNA, the CDR3 is TGCGCCAGCAGCTTGCTCGGACAGGGAGACTATGGCTACACCTTC. This chain links TRBV5-1 with TRBJ1-2; 8 nucleotides match TRBD1. Germline CDR1 reads SGHRS; CDR2 reads YFSETQ. With 1 base clipped from V and 3 bases from J, the junction kept 5 bases outside the gene matches. The CDR3 has 15 amino acids.

The gene calls are TRBV5-4 and TRBJ2-1, with D possibly being TRBD1 (6 bases). V dropped 1 base and J dropped 8 bases, with 16 bases sitting between them. The length of the CDR3 is 15 residues. Germline V gene lookup returns CDR1 SGHNT and CDR2 YYREEE (reference sequence). CDR3 protein: CASSLTVQGIHEQFF. In DNA form, the CDR3 reads TGTGCCAGCAGCTTGACGGTACAGGGTATCCATGAGCAGTTCTTC.